This TCR beta chain originates from a study of blood T cell repertoires in COVID-19. In the study overall: The origin of the acute and convalescent COVID-19 samples was the United States, Italy and Spain.

Using immunoSEQ multiplex PCR, the repertoire was profiled, and TCRdb retains in-frame clones only, with some absent. This sample yields hundreds of thousands of clones, of which around 90% are seen a single time; around 7.8% belongs to the top ten. This clone came up once. Germline V lookup: CDR1 SNHLY, CDR2 FYNNEI. The V segment lost 3 bases and the J segment 6 bases; nucleotides outside the gene matches: 6. CDR3 length: 15 amino acids. The clonotype was recovered from a man in his sixties who had recovered from COVID-19. Sequenced input: peripheral blood. This chain connects TRBV2 to TRBJ2-2; TRBD1 agrees at 8 bases. For the CDR3, the DNA is TGTGCCAGCAGTGAGCGGACAGGGTTCGCCGGGGAGCTGTTTTTT. Protein product: CASSERTGFAGELFF.